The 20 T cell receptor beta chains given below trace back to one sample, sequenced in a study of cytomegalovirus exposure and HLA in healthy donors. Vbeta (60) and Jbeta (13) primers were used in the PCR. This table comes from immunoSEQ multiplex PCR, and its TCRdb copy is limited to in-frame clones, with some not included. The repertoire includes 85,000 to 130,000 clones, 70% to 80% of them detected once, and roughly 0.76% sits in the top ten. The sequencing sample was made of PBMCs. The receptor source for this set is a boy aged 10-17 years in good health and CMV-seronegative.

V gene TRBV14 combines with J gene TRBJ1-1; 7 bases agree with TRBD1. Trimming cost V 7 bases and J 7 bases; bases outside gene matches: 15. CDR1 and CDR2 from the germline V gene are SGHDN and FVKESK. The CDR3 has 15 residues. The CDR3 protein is CASNQITGDQGEAFF. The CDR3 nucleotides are TGTGCCAGCAATCAGATTACAGGGGATCAAGGTGAAGCTTTCTTT.

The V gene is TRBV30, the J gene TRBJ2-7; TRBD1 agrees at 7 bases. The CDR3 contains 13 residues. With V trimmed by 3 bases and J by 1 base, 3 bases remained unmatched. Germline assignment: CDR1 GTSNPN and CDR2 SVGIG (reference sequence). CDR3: CAWSSGGSYEQYF. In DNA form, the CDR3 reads TGTGCCTGGAGCTCAGGGGGTTCCTACGAGCAGTACTTC.

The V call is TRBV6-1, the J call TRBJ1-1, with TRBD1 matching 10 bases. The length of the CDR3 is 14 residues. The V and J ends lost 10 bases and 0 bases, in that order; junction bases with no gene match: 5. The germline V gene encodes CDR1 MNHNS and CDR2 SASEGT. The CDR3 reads CATGQGELNTEAFF. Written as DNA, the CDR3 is TGTGCCACCGGACAGGGGGAATTGAACACTGAAGCTTTCTTT.

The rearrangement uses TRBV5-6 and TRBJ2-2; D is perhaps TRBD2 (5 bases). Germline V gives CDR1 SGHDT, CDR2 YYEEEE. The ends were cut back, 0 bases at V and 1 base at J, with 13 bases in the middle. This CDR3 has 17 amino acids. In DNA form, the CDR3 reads TGTGCCAGCAGCTTGGGGCCCGGGGAAGGGAACACCGGGGAGCTGTTTTTT. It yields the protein CASSLGPGEGNTGELFF.

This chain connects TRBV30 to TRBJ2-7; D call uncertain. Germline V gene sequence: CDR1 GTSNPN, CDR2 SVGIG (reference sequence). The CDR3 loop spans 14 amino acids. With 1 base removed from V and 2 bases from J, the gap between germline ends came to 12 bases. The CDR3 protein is CAWSGAETTYEQYF. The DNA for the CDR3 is TGTGCCTGGAGTGGGGCCGAGACGACCTACGAGCAGTACTTC.

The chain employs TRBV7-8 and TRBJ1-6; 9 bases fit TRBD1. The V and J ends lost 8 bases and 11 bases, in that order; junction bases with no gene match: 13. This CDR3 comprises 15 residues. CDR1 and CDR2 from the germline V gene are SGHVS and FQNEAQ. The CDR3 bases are TGTGCCAGCCGCCCCGACGGGACAGGGTCCCCACCCCTCCACTTT. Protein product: CASRPDGTGSPPLHF.

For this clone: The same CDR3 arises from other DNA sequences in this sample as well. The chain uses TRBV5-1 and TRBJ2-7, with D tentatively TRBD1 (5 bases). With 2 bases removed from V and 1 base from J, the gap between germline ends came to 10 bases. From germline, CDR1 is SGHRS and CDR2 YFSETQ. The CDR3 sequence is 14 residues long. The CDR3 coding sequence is TGCGCCAGCAGCTTATTTACAGGTTCCTACGAGCAGTACTTC. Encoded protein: CASSLFTGSYEQYF.

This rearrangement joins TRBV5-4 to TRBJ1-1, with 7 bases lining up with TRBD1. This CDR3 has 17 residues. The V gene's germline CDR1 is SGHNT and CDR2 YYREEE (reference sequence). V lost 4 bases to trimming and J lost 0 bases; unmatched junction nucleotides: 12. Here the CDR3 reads CASSRGGQPSVNTEAFF. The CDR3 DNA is TGTGCCAGCAGCCGTGGGGGACAGCCCTCCGTGAACACTGAAGCTTTCTTT.

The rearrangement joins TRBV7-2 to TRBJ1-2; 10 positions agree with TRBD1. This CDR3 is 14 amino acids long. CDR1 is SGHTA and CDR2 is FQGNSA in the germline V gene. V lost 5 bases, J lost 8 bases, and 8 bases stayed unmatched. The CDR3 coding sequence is TGTGCCAGCAGCCCGCTGGGGGACAGGGGAGGCTACACCTTC. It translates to CASSPLGDRGGYTF.

This CDR3 reads CAIRRTESTDTQYF. CDR3 DNA sequence: TGTGCCATCAGAAGGACAGAGAGCACAGATACGCAGTATTTT. The J gene is TRBJ2-3, the V gene TRBV10-3; D may be TRBD1 (6 bases). Germline lookup yields CDR1 ENHRY and CDR2 SYGVKD. The CDR3 totals 14 residues. Trimming took 6 bases from V and 0 from J, leaving 10 bases between them.

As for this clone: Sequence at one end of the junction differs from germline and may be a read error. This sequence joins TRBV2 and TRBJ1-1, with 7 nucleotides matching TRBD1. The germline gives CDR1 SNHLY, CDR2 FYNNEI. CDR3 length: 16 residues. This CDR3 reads CASSEGTAPMNTEAFF. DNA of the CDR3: TGCGCCAGCAGTGAAGGGACAGCCCCTATGAACACTGAAGCTTTCTTT.

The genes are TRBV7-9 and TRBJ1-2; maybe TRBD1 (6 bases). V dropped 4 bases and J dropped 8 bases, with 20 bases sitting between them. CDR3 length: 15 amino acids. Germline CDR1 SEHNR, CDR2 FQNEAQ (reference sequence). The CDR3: CASSSNTGSPFGYTF. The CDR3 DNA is TGTGCCAGCAGCTCCAATACAGGGAGCCCCTTCGGCTACACCTTC.

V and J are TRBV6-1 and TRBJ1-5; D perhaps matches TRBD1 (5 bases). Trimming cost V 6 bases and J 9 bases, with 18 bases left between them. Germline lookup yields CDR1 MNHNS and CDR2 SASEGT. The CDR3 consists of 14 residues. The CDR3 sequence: CASSPQGGARPQHF. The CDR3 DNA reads TGTGCCAGCAGCCCCCAAGGTGGGGCCAGGCCCCAGCATTTT.

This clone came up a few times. CDR3 sequence (DNA): TGTGCCAGCAGCTCAAGACAGGGCGCTTTCTTT. It codes for CASSSRQGAFF. This chain links TRBV6-5 with TRBJ1-1; 7 bases align to TRBD1. CDR1 and CDR2 from the germline V gene are MNHEY and SVGAGI. With V trimmed by 6 bases and J by 11 bases, 6 bases remained unmatched. This CDR3 comprises 11 residues.

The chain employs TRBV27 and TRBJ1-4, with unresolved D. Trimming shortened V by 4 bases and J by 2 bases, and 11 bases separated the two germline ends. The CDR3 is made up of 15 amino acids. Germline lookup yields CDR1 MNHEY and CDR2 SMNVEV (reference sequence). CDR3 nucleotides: TGTGCCAGCAGTTCTAGGTCGTCTACTAATGAAAAACTGTTTTTT. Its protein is CASSSRSSTNEKLFF.

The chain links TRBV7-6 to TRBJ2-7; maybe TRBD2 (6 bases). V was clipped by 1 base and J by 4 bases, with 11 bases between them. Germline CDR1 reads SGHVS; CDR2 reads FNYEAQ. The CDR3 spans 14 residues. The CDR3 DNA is TGTGCCAGCAGCTTAGACGCCGGGGGATACGAGCAGTACTTC. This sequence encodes CASSLDAGGYEQYF.

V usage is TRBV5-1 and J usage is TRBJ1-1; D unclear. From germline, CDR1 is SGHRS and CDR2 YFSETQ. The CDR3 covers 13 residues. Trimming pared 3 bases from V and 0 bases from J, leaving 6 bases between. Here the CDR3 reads CASSSFLNTEAFF. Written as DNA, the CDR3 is TGCGCCAGCAGCTCCTTCCTGAACACTGAAGCTTTCTTT.

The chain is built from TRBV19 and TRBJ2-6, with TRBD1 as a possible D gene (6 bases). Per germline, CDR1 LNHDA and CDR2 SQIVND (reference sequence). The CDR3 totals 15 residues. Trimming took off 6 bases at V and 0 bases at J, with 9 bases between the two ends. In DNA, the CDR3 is TGTGCCAGTAGCACAGGGATCTCTGGGGCCAACGTCCTGACTTTC. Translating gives CASSTGISGANVLTF. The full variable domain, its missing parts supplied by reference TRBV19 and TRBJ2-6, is DGGITQSPKYLFRKEGQNVTLSCEQNLNHDAMYWYRQDPGQGLRLIYYSQIVNDFQKGDIAEGYSVSREKKESFPLTVTSAQKNPTAFYLCASSTGISGANVLTFGAGSRLTVL.

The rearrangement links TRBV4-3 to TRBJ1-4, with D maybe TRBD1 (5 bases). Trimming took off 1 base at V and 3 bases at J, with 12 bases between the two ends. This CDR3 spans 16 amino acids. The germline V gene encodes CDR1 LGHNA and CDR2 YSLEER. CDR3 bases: TGCGCCAGCAGCCAAGGACAGCCTCGCCCTAATGAAAAACTGTTTTTT. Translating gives CASSQGQPRPNEKLFF.

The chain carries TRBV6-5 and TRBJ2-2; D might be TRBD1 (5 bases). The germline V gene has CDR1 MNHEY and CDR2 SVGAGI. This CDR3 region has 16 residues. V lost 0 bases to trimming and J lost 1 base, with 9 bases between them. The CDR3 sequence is CASSYSMQGNTGELFF. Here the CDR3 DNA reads TGTGCCAGCAGTTACTCGATGCAGGGGAACACCGGGGAGCTGTTTTTT.